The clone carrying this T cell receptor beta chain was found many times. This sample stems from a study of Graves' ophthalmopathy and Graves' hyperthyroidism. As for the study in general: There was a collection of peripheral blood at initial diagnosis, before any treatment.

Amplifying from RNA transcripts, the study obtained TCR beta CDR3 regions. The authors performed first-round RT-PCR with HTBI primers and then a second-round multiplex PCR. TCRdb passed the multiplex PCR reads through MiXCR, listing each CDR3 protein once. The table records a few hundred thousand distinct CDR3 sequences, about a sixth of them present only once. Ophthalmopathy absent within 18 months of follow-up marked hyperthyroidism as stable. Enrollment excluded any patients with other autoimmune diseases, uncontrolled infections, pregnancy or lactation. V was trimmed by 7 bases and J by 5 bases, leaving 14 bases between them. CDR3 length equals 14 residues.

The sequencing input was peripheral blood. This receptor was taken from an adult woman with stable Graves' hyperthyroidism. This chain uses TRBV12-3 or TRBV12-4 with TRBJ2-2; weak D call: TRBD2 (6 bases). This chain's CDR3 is CASNLGSLTGELFF. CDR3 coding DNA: TGTGCCAGCAATCTCGGGAGTCTTACCGGGGAGCTGTTTTTT.